The clone carrying this TCR beta chain was seen repeatedly, ten times or more. Its antigen is undetermined. Produced via immunoSEQ multiplex PCR; TCRdb's table is partial and in-frame only. The repertoire includes 250,000 to 350,000 clones, around 76% of them detected once, and about 5.3% sits in the top ten. This record belongs to a study of cytotoxic CD8 clonotypes in ibrutinib-treated CLL. Broader study findings: Baseline levels were approached again at progression, after clonality had risen at ibrutinib response.

Losses at the gene ends were 3 bases for V and 7 bases for J; bases not matched to a gene: 5. There are 13 residues in the CDR3. Germline CDR1 is SGHRS and CDR2 is YFSETQ. The material sequenced was PBMCs, taken at disease progression, from a patient treated with ibrutinib. This TCR came from a human donor with chronic lymphocytic leukemia. The genes are TRBV5-1 and TRBJ1-1; TRBD1 matches at 8 bases. This chain's CDR3 is CASSYDRGSEAFF. CDR3 DNA sequence: TGCGCCAGCAGCTACGACAGGGGAAGTGAAGCTTTCTTT. The entire variable domain, with the rest obtained from reference TRBV5-1 and TRBJ1-1, is as follows: KAGVTQTPRYLIKTRGQQVTLSCSPISGHRSVSWYQQTPGQGLQFLFEYFSETQRNKGNFPGRFSGRQFSNSRSEMNVSTLELGDSALYLCASSYDRGSEAFFGQGTRLTVV.